A selection of T cell receptor beta chains follows, all from one sample in a study of T cell responses to AZD1222 COVID-19 vaccine. Profiled with immunoSEQ multiplex PCR; TCRdb holds only in-frame clones, not every one. The repertoire holds over 25,000 clones, with approximately 90% as singletons. Sequenced material: peripheral blood, taken 28 days after the second AZD1222 dose. Receptors originate from an adult who received the AZD1222 COVID-19 vaccine. The CDR3 runs from the conserved cysteine through the conserved F or W. D genes are given only for firm matches. Not all rows give a size; the values are once, few, many and, for expanded clones, a class.

j_call v_call clone_size d_call cdr3_nt cdr3_aa
TRBJ2-3 TRBV4-1 once . TGCGCCAGCAGCCAAGAACGGCAGGGCCTAACCACAGATACGCAGTATTTT CASSQERQGLTTDTQYF
TRBJ1-1 TRBV7-2 . . TGTGCCAGCAGCTCTCGGACGGCCTACACTGAAGCTTTCTTT CASSSRTAYTEAFF
TRBJ1-5 TRBV18 . . TGTGCCAGCTCACCACGGACAGTCAATAGCAATCAGCCCCAGCATTTT CASSPRTVNSNQPQHF
TRBJ1-6 TRBV4-3 . . TGCGCCAGCAGCCAAGCCCCGGGGGAGTATAATTCACCCCTCCACTTT CASSQAPGEYNSPLHF
TRBJ2-7 TRBV5-1 once . TGCGCCAGCAGCTTGGTTGGGGGGCCAAACGAGCAGTACTTC CASSLVGGPNEQYF
TRBJ2-5 TRBV25-1 . . TGTGCCAGCAGTGTGGGGCAGGCTCACGGGGAGACCCAGTACTTC CASSVGQAHGETQYF
TRBJ2-2 TRBV6-6 . . TGTGCCAGCACCCTCAGCACCGGGGAGCTGTTTTTT CASTLSTGELFF
TRBJ1-6 TRBV3-1/TRBV3-2 . . TGTGCCAGCAGCCAAAGCGGGGGATATAATTCACCCCTCCACTTT CASSQSGGYNSPLHF
TRBJ2-7 TRBV19 . TRBD1 TGTGCCAGTAGTCCCAGGGACAGGGGGTACGAGCAGTACTTC CASSPRDRGYEQYF
TRBJ1-1 TRBV27 . . TGTGCCAGCAGCCTTCTTGGGGGGAATGAAGCTTTCTTT CASSLLGGNEAFF
TRBJ2-3 TRBV30 . TRBD2 TGTGCCTTCTCGCTGGGGGGTCGGGAGGCAGATACGCAGTATTTT CAFSLGGREADTQYF
TRBJ1-2 TRBV4-1 . . TGCGCCAGCAGCCAAGATAGTTCCGGGGGCTACACCTTC CASSQDSSGGYTF
TRBJ2-1 TRBV11-2 . TRBD2 TGTGCCAGCAGCCTGGGACTAGCGCCTCGAAATGAGCAGTTCTTC CASSLGLAPRNEQFF
TRBJ2-3 TRBV7-3 . TRBD2 TGTGCCAGCAGCCGGGTGGCAGCGGGGCTTACAGATACGCAGTATTTT CASSRVAAGLTDTQYF
TRBJ2-1 TRBV21-1 . . TGTGCCAAACCAGAGGACTCCTACAATGAGCAGTTCTTC CAKPEDSYNEQFF
TRBJ2-6 TRBV7-6 . TRBD1 TGTGCCAGCAGCTTGGGGACAGGGTCTGGGGCCAACGTCCTGACTTTC CASSLGTGSGANVLTF
TRBJ2-7 TRBV20-1 . . TGCAGTGCTAGTGGCCGAACCTCCTACGAGCAGTACTTC CSASGRTSYEQYF
TRBJ2-7 TRBV7-9 few TRBD1 TGTGCCAGCAGCCACCGGACAGGGACCTCCTACGAGCAGTACTTC CASSHRTGTSYEQYF
TRBJ2-7 TRBV6-5 . . TGTGCGGCAGGGGTCTCCTACGAGCAGTACTTC CAAGVSYEQYF
TRBJ2-5 TRBV28 . . TGTGCCAGCAGTTTCTCCAGGGGGGGCGAAGAGACCCAGTACTTC CASSFSRGGEETQYF
TRBJ2-7 TRBV30 . TRBD2 TGTGCCTGTCAAACTAGCGGGGTTACCTACGAGCAGTACTTC CACQTSGVTYEQYF
TRBJ1-2 TRBV19 once . TGTGCCAGTAGTATTGACGCCTCCTCCTATGGCTACACCTTC CASSIDASSYGYTF
TRBJ1-1 TRBV11-3 . . TGTGCCAGCAGCCCAGGACAGACGAACACTGAAGCTTTCTTT CASSPGQTNTEAFF
TRBJ1-5 TRBV2 . . TGTGCCAGCAGCCCTGATTCTCAGCCCCAGCATTTT CASSPDSQPQHF
TRBJ2-7 TRBV7-9 . . TGTGCCAGCACCCCCGGGGTAGCATACGAGCAGTACTTC CASTPGVAYEQYF
TRBJ2-1 TRBV6-4 . . TGTGCCAGCAGTCCAGGGCCCTACAATGAGCAGTTCTTC CASSPGPYNEQFF
TRBJ2-7 TRBV21-1 . . TGTGCCAGCAGTAGGGGGGGTCAATACGAGCAGTACTTC CASSRGGQYEQYF
TRBJ2-3 TRBV27 . . TGTGCCAGCAGGGCATGGGCCACAGATACGCAGTATTTT CASRAWATDTQYF